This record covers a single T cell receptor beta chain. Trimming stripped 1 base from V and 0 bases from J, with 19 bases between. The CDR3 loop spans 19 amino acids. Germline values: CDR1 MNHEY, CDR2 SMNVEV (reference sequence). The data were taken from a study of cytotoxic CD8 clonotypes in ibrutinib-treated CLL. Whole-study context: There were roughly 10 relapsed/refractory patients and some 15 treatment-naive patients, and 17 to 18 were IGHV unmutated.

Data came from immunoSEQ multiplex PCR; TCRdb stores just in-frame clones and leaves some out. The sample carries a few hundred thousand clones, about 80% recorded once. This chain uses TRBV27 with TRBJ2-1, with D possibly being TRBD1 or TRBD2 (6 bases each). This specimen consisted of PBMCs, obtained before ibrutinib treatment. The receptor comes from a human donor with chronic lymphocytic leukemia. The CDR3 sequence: CASSLYLPGGTRSYNEQFF. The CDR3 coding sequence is TGTGCCAGCAGTTTATATCTCCCCGGGGGCACCCGCTCCTACAATGAGCAGTTCTTC.